This TCR beta chain was retrieved from a study of blood T cell repertoires in COVID-19. The germline CDR1 and CDR2 sequences are SEHNR and FQNEAQ (reference sequence). Unmatched junction bases numbered 11, after V lost 1 base and J lost 6 bases. The CDR3 is 17 amino acids. The protocol was immunoSEQ multiplex PCR, while the TCRdb copy is restricted to in-frame clones and leaves out a portion. The sample yields fewer than 90,000 clones, 80% seen once. The chain joins TRBV7-9 to TRBJ2-2; the match to TRBD1 covers 7 bases. The source is a woman aged 80 or older with acute or convalescent COVID-19. Sequenced input: peripheral blood. The CDR3 reads CASSLGGQLRMAGELFF. The CDR3 coding sequence is TGTGCCAGCAGCTTAGGGGGACAGCTTCGTATGGCCGGGGAGCTGTTTTTT.